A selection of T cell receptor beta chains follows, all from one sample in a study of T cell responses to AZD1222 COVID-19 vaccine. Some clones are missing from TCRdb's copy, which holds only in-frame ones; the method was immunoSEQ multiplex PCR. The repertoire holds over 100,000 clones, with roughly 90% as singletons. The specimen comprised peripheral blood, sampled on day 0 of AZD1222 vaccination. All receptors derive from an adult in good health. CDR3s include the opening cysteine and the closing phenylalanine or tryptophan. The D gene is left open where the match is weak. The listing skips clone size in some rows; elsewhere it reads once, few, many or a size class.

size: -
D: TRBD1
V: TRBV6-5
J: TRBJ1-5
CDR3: CASKRDRASNQPQHF
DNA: TGTGCCAGCAAGAGGGACAGGGCTAGCAATCAGCCCCAGCATTTT

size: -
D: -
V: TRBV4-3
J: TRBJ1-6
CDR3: CASSQTDSGNSPLHF
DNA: TGCGCCAGCAGCCAAACAGACAGCGGCAATTCACCCCTCCACTTT

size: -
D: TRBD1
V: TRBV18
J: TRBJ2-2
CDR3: CASSPRARGQGSSNTGELFF
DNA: TGTGCCAGCTCCCCGAGGGCCCGGGGACAGGGGTCATCGAACACCGGGGAGCTGTTTTTT

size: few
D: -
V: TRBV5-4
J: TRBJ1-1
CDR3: CASSSGTGHPLGEAFF
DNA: TGTGCCAGCAGCTCGGGGACGGGACACCCGTTGGGTGAAGCTTTCTTT

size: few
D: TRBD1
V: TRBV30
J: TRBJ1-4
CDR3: CAWSNPGTGDEKLFF
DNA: TGTGCCTGGAGTAACCCCGGGACAGGCGACGAAAAACTGTTTTTT

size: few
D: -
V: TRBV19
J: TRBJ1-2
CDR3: CASSIIGRGMLGYTF
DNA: TGTGCCAGTAGTATTATCGGCCGGGGCATGTTGGGCTACACCTTC

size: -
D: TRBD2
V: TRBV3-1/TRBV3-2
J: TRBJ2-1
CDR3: CASSPIGTRGAFF
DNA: TGTGCCAGCAGCCCAATAGGGACTAGAGGGGCGTTCTTC

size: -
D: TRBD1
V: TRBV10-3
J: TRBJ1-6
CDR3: CAISGDRDNSPLHF
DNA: TGTGCCATCAGTGGAGACAGGGATAATTCACCCCTCCACTTT

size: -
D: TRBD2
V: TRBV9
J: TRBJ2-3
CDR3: CASSVGTSGGPTDTQYF
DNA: TGTGCCAGCAGCGTAGGGACTAGCGGGGGCCCCACAGATACGCAGTATTTT

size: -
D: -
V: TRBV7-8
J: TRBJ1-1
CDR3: CASSLIGTEAFF
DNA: TGTGCCAGCAGCTTAATAGGCACTGAAGCTTTCTTT

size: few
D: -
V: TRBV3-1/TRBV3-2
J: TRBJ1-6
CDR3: CASSQDNSPLHF
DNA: TGTGCCAGCAGCCAAGATAATTCACCCCTCCACTTT

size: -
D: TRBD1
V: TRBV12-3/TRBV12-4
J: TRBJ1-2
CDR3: CASSLGGPYGYTF
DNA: TGTGCCAGCAGTCTAGGGGGCCCCTATGGCTACACCTTC

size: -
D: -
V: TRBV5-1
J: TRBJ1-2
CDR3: CASSFGGNGYTF
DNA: TGCGCCAGCAGCTTCGGAGGGAATGGCTACACCTTC

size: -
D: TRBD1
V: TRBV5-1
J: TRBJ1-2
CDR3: CASSSGGTGVYGYTF
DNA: TGCGCCAGCAGCTCCGGGGGCACAGGGGTCTATGGCTACACCTTC

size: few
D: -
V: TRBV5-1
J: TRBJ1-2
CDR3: CASSPNGILEGYTF
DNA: TGCGCCAGCAGCCCTAACGGGATTTTGGAGGGCTACACCTTC

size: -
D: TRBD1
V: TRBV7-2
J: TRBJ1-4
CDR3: CASSGQGGYSEKLFF
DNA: TGTGCCAGCAGCGGACAGGGAGGGTATAGTGAAAAACTGTTTTTT

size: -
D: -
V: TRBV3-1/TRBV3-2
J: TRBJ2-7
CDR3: CASSLGLLYEQYF
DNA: TGTGCCAGCAGTCTCGGGCTGCTCTACGAGCAGTACTTC

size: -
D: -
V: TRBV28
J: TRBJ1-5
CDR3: CASSNRQMEFNQPQHF
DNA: TGTGCCAGCAGCAACCGACAGATGGAATTTAATCAGCCCCAGCATTTT

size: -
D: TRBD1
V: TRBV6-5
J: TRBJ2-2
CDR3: CASRMTGESGELFF
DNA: TGTGCCAGCAGAATGACAGGGGAGTCTGGGGAGCTGTTTTTT

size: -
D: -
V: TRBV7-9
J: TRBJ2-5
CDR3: CASSLGPPRKETQYF
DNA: TGTGCCAGCAGCTTAGGACCCCCTAGGAAAGAGACCCAGTACTTC

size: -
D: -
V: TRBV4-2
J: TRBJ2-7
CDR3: CASSQVLYPYEQYF
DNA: TGTGCCAGCAGCCAAGTTTTATATCCCTACGAGCAGTACTTC

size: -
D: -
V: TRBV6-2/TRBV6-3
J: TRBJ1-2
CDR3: CASSPKGYTYGYTF
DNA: TGTGCCAGCAGCCCTAAGGGATACACGTATGGCTACACCTTC